Listed below are T cell receptor beta chains from one sample, sequenced in a study of patients and donors after allogeneic stem cell transplantation. TCRdb processed the RT-PCR reads anew with MiXCR; each CDR3 protein has one entry. The table records under 30,000 distinct CDR3 sequences, approximately 43% of them present only once. Sequenced sample: blood, either unsorted or a sorted T cell fraction (not recorded which). The receptor set was obtained from a human donor who was either an allogeneic HSCT recipient or a stem cell or donor lymphocyte infusion donor (not recorded which). It is not recorded whose cells these are; they may come from a transplant donor. CDR3s include the opening cysteine and the closing phenylalanine or tryptophan. Fields, in order: D gene, CDR3 length, V gene, clone size, J gene, CDR3 protein, CDR3 DNA. The D gene is left open where the match is weak. Rows give clone size only sometimes, using once, few, many, or a class for an expanded clone.

NA	14	TRBV7-2	few	TRBJ1-1	CASSLAWGLTEAFF	TGTGCCAGCAGCTTAGCATGGGGCCTCACTGAAGCTTTCTTT
NA	14	TRBV5-6	NA	TRBJ1-5	CASSTIQGNQPQHF	TGTGCCAGCAGCACTATACAGGGAAATCAGCCCCAGCATTTT
NA	15	TRBV27	few	TRBJ1-1	CASSLGDRLNTEAFF	TGTGCCAGCAGTTTAGGAGACAGGTTGAACACTGAAGCTTTCTTT
TRBD1	16	TRBV7-2	NA	TRBJ2-2	CASSVGTGPRTGELFF	TGTGCCAGCAGCGTCGGGACAGGGCCCCGCACCGGGGAGCTGTTTTTT
NA	14	TRBV12-3/TRBV12-4	NA	TRBJ1-1	CASSSTPGSTEAFF	TGTGCCAGCAGTTCCACTCCAGGTTCCACTGAAGCTTTCTTT
NA	15	TRBV5-5	few	TRBJ1-6	CASSRGLQGGSPLHF	TGTGCCAGCAGCCGAGGTCTCCAAGGAGGTTCACCCCTCCACTTT
TRBD2	12	TRBV20-1	NA	TRBJ2-1	CSAVTSGNEQFF	TGCAGTGCTGTAACTAGCGGCAATGAGCAGTTCTTC
NA	12	TRBV5-1	NA	TRBJ2-7	CASSSLGYEQYF	TGCGCCAGCAGCTCACTGGGCTACGAGCAGTACTTC
NA	11	TRBV24-1	NA	TRBJ1-1	CATRTNTEAFF	TGTGCCACCCGAACGAACACTGAAGCTTTCTTT
TRBD1	16	TRBV18	NA	TRBJ2-7	CASSHIETGASYEQYF	TGTGCCAGCTCTCACATAGAGACAGGGGCCTCCTACGAGCAGTACTTC
NA	10	TRBV29-1	few	TRBJ2-1	CSASLGAQFF	TGCAGCGCTAGCTTGGGAGCGCAGTTCTTC
NA	15	TRBV27	few	TRBJ1-3	CASSLRTASGNTIYF	TGTGCCAGCAGTCTTCGGACAGCCTCTGGAAACACCATATATTTT
NA	19	TRBV5-1	NA	TRBJ2-1	CASSLVTPASGDTYNEQFF	TGCGCCAGCAGCTTGGTGACCCCTGCGTCAGGAGACACCTACAATGAGCAGTTCTTC
TRBD1	15	TRBV7-8	NA	TRBJ1-2	CASSLGTGGNYGYTF	TGTGCCAGCAGCTTAGGGACAGGGGGGAACTATGGCTACACCTTC
NA	12	TRBV6-2/TRBV6-3	NA	TRBJ2-1	CASSPRGGEQFF	TGTGCCAGCAGTCCCAGGGGTGGGGAGCAGTTCTTC
NA	18	TRBV4-1	once	TRBJ2-7	CASSQDRARGGQPYEQYF	TGCGCCAGCAGCCAAGATAGAGCTAGGGGGGGGCAACCCTACGAGCAGTACTTC
TRBD1	16	TRBV27	NA	TRBJ2-1	CASSLWRTGSGNEQFF	TGTGCCAGCAGTTTATGGAGGACAGGGAGCGGGAATGAGCAGTTCTTC
NA	16	TRBV15	NA	TRBJ1-2	CATSRGAGRANYGYTF	TGTGCCACCAGCAGAGGAGCGGGTAGGGCTAACTATGGCTACACCTTC
NA	16	TRBV5-4	NA	TRBJ2-1	CASSFLSGVANNEQFF	TGTGCCAGCAGCTTCTTATCAGGGGTCGCCAACAATGAGCAGTTCTTC
NA	16	TRBV3-1	NA	TRBJ2-6	CASSQEMGAGANVLTF	TGTGCCAGCAGCCAAGAGATGGGGGCTGGGGCCAACGTCCTGACTTTC
NA	16	TRBV18	NA	TRBJ1-6	CASSPYWGPKDSPLHF	TGTGCCAGCTCACCATATTGGGGGCCGAAAGATTCACCCCTCCACTTT
NA	15	TRBV7-9	NA	TRBJ1-4	CASSLARLLNEKLFF	TGTGCCAGCAGCTTAGCGCGACTTCTAAATGAAAAACTGTTTTTT
NA	13	TRBV10-3	NA	TRBJ2-1	CAVSRDGIDEQFF	TGTGCCGTGTCCCGGGACGGCATCGATGAGCAGTTCTTC
TRBD2	15	TRBV5-1	once	TRBJ2-1	CASSLVAGGYNEQFF	TGCGCCAGCAGCTTGGTAGCGGGGGGTTACAATGAGCAGTTCTTC
TRBD1	14	TRBV5-1	NA	TRBJ1-1	CASSETGGSIEAFF	TGCGCCAGCAGCGAAACAGGGGGCTCGATTGAAGCTTTCTTT
NA	13	TRBV5-1	NA	TRBJ2-2	CASSLEGPGELFF	TGCGCCAGCAGCTTGGAGGGTCCCGGGGAGCTGTTTTTT
NA	13	TRBV5-1	NA	TRBJ2-2	CASTAGNTGELFF	TGCGCCAGCACTGCGGGGAACACCGGGGAGCTGTTTTTT
NA	13	TRBV28	NA	TRBJ2-7	CASTFSQSYEQYF	TGTGCCAGCACCTTCTCCCAAAGCTACGAGCAGTACTTC
NA	14	TRBV12-3/TRBV12-4	few	TRBJ1-3	CASSFGLSGNTIYF	TGTGCCAGCAGTTTTGGCCTCTCTGGAAACACCATATATTTT
TRBD1	15	TRBV6-1	NA	TRBJ2-7	CASSEGSAGGYEQYF	TGTGCCAGCAGTGAAGGCTCAGCAGGGGGCTACGAGCAGTACTTC
NA	12	TRBV12-3/TRBV12-4	NA	TRBJ2-1	CASSLQGFEQFF	TGTGCCAGCAGCCTACAGGGCTTCGAGCAGTTCTTC
NA	14	TRBV27	NA	TRBJ1-5	CASSFSSSNQPQHF	TGTGCCAGCAGTTTCTCCAGTAGCAATCAGCCCCAGCATTTT
TRBD2	19	TRBV6-6	NA	TRBJ2-5	CASSYKLQSGLAFRETQYF	TGTGCCAGCAGTTACAAGCTTCAGAGCGGACTAGCCTTCCGGGAGACCCAGTACTTC
NA	13	TRBV6-5	few	TRBJ1-6	CASSYSGDSPLHF	TGTGCCAGCAGTTACTCGGGCGATTCACCCCTCCACTTT
NA	14	TRBV5-1	NA	TRBJ2-3	CASSLAGVPDTQYF	TGCGCCAGCAGCTTGGCGGGGGTACCAGATACGCAGTATTTT
NA	15	TRBV12-3/TRBV12-4	NA	TRBJ2-6	CASTDWSSGANVLTF	TGTGCCAGCACCGACTGGAGCTCTGGGGCCAACGTCCTGACTTTC
NA	11	TRBV3-1	NA	TRBJ2-1	CASRQGNEQFF	TGTGCCAGCAGGCAGGGAAATGAGCAGTTCTTC
TRBD1	14	TRBV5-1	NA	TRBJ1-4	CASSSTGGPEKLFF	TGCGCCAGCAGCTCGACAGGGGGCCCTGAAAAACTGTTTTTT
NA	12	TRBV6-5	few	TRBJ1-3	CASRGSGNTIYF	TGTGCCAGTAGAGGTTCCGGAAACACCATATATTTT
NA	13	TRBV28	few	TRBJ1-2	CASTRGREYGYTF	TGTGCCAGCACTAGGGGAAGGGAGTATGGCTACACCTTC
NA	14	TRBV7-9	NA	TRBJ1-1	CASSLDSYNTEAFF	TGTGCCAGCAGCTTAGATTCGTATAACACTGAAGCTTTCTTT
TRBD2	15	TRBV6-5	NA	TRBJ2-1	CASSFGRSLYNEQFF	TGTGCCAGCAGCTTCGGGAGGTCCCTCTACAATGAGCAGTTCTTC
NA	14	TRBV5-5	NA	TRBJ2-3	CASSLWIDTDTQYF	TGTGCCAGCAGCTTGTGGATAGACACAGATACGCAGTATTTT
NA	15	TRBV20-1	few	TRBJ1-5	CSARDFDISNQPQHF	TGCAGTGCTAGAGATTTTGACATTAGCAATCAGCCCCAGCATTTT
NA	11	TRBV7-8	NA	TRBJ2-5	CASSFRETQYF	TGTGCCAGCAGCTTCCGGGAGACCCAGTACTTC
NA	14	TRBV6-1	NA	TRBJ2-2	CASSAPVNTGELFF	TGTGCCAGCAGTGCACCAGTGAACACCGGGGAGCTGTTTTTT
NA	12	TRBV28	NA	TRBJ1-2	CASSPGLYGYTF	TGTGCCAGCAGCCCCGGGCTCTATGGCTACACCTTC
NA	13	TRBV6-5	NA	TRBJ1-1	CASTKRGNTEAFF	TGTGCCAGCACTAAACGGGGGAACACTGAAGCTTTCTTT
NA	14	TRBV5-1	few	TRBJ2-1	CASSLDRARAEQFF	TGCGCCAGCAGCTTGGACAGGGCGAGGGCTGAGCAGTTCTTC
TRBD2	14	TRBV20-1	NA	TRBJ2-1	CSATSGSSYNEQFF	TGCAGTGCTACTAGCGGATCCTCCTACAATGAGCAGTTCTTC
TRBD1	15	TRBV5-6	few	TRBJ2-2	CASSFRGRSPGELFF	TGTGCCAGCAGCTTTAGGGGGCGAAGTCCCGGGGAGCTGTTTTTT
TRBD1	14	TRBV2	NA	TRBJ1-6	CASSKPGQNSPLHF	TGTGCCAGCAGTAAACCGGGACAGAATTCACCCCTCCACTTT
NA	14	TRBV20-1	few	TRBJ1-3	CSAHKVDSGNTIYF	TGCAGTGCCCATAAGGTCGACTCTGGAAACACCATATATTTT
NA	15	TRBV6-5	few	TRBJ2-7	CASSSPSEYSYEQYF	TGTGCCAGCAGTTCCCCGAGCGAATATTCCTACGAGCAGTACTTC
NA	16	TRBV5-1	NA	TRBJ2-1	CASSLEVRTDYNEQFF	TGCGCCAGCAGCTTGGAGGTAAGAACAGACTACAATGAGCAGTTCTTC
NA	15	TRBV9	NA	TRBJ2-5	CASSVRTGVQETQYF	TGTGCCAGCAGCGTTCGGACTGGAGTACAAGAGACCCAGTACTTC
NA	14	TRBV5-1	few	TRBJ2-3	CASSLAFSSDTQYF	TGCGCCAGCAGCTTGGCCTTCAGCTCAGATACGCAGTATTTT